This TCR beta chain was observed in a study of cytomegalovirus exposure and HLA in healthy donors. Produced via immunoSEQ multiplex PCR; TCRdb's table is partial and in-frame only. The top ten hold under 4% of the sample, which has more than 250,000 clones, about nine tenths seen once. Trimming removed 6 bases at V and 1 base at J, with 13 bases between. CDR3 size: 14 residues. Per the germline V gene, CDR1 is MDHEN and CDR2 is SYDVKM. The source of this sequence is a woman aged 25 to 39 in good health and CMV-seronegative. The chain is built from TRBV28 and TRBJ2-7; tentatively, D is TRBD1 or TRBD2 (6 bases each). Sequenced material: PBMCs. The CDR3 loop is CASREEGESYEQYF. The DNA of the CDR3 is TGTGCCAGCAGGGAGGAGGGGGAATCCTACGAGCAGTACTTC. The full variable domain, with the rest looked up from reference TRBV28 and TRBJ2-7, is DVKVTQSSRYLVKRTGEKVFLECVQDMDHENMFWYRQDPGLGLRLIYFSYDVKMKEKGDIPEGYSVSREKKERFSLILESASTNQTSMYLCASREEGESYEQYFGPGTRLTVT.